The clone carrying this TCR beta chain has only a few counts. The germline V gene has CDR1 MGHDK and CDR2 SYGVNS. CDR3 size: 13 residues. J was trimmed by 6 bases and V by 6 bases; bases with no gene match: 4. The data were obtained in a study of blood T cell repertoires in COVID-19. About the study: The study drew acute and convalescent COVID-19 samples from the United States, Italy and Spain.

Original handling: The assay estimated nucleated cells by amplifying reference gene primers. Measured with immunoSEQ multiplex PCR; TCRdb has only the in-frame clones, and not every one. V, J and clone size were drawn from that table, and D and trimming were deduced from the DNA. The sample has around 100,000 clones, 85% seen once. The sample comprised peripheral blood. The receptor was isolated from a man in his forties or fifties with active or convalescent COVID-19. The chain joins TRBV25-1 to TRBJ2-2, with 7 bases fitting TRBD2. CDR3 nucleotides: TGTGCCAGCAGCCAACTAGCGTCCGGGGAGCTGTTTTTT. This codes for CASSQLASGELFF.